This T cell receptor beta chain was sequenced in a study of shared clonotypes between healthy human individuals. TCRdb's table, derived via immunoSEQ multiplex PCR, lists solely in-frame clones and lacks some. The sample has roughly 2 million clones, approximately 96% seen once. The study's findings and limits: Between a few donors, naive CD4 clonotypes were shared at a level of about 5%.

Trimming pared 5 bases from V and 8 bases from J, leaving 16 bases between. CDR1 is SNHLY, CDR2 FYNNEI, per germline. The CDR3 covers 14 residues. As to this clone: The antigen remains undetermined.

Sequencing was carried out using naive CD4+ T cells sorted from blood. Subset noted: CD45RA+ positively selected. This chain connects TRBV2 to TRBJ2-1; possibly TRBD1 for D (6 bases). The clonotype originates from a man aged 18 to 30 in good health. CDR3 sequence reads: CASSLQGAKYEQFF. CDR3 DNA sequence: TGTGCCAGCAGTCTACAGGGAGCTAAGTATGAGCAGTTCTTC.